This TCR beta chain was obtained from a study of T cells in Graves' hyperthyroidism and ophthalmopathy. Study as a whole: Sampling of peripheral blood happened at initial diagnosis, prior to any treatment.

Researchers took RNA transcripts and amplified the TCR beta CDR3 regions from them. First-round RT-PCR with HTBI primers amplified the TCR CDR3 region. MiXCR, applied by TCRdb to the multiplex PCR reads, yields one record per CDR3 protein. The data contain 700,000 to 950,000 distinct CDR3 sequences, 30% to 40% of them seen just once; the ten biggest clones take up less than 40%. V trimming: 3 bases; J trimming: 6 bases; junction bases outside the gene matches: 6. The CDR3 spans 13 residues. Germline loops: CDR1 SQVTM, CDR2 ANQGSEA. Whole-study results and caveats: In validation, the model predicted ophthalmopathy. These predictions came a median roughly seven months before onset.

An approximately 10 ml volume of fresh peripheral blood provided the PBMCs. Comments on this clonotype: As yet, its antigen is unknown.

Sequenced material: blood. The TCR originated in a woman in her 40s with Graves' hyperthyroidism. This chain joins TRBV29-1 and TRBJ1-2, with 8 bases fitting TRBD1. The CDR3 region has the DNA TGCAGCGTTGACGACGGGGACAGGAATGGCTACACCTTC. As protein: CSVDDGDRNGYTF.